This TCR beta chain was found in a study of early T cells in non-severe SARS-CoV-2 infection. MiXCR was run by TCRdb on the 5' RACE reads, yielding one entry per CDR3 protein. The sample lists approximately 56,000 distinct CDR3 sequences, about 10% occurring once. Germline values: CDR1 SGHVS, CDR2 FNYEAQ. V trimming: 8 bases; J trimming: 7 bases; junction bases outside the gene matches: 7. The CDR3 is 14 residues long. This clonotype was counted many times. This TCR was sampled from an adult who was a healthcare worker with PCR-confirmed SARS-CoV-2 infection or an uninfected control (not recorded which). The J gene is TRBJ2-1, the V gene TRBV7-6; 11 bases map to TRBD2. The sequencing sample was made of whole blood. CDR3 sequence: CASGRIAGGNEQFF. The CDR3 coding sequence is TGTGCCAGCGGTAGAATAGCGGGAGGGAATGAGCAGTTCTTC.